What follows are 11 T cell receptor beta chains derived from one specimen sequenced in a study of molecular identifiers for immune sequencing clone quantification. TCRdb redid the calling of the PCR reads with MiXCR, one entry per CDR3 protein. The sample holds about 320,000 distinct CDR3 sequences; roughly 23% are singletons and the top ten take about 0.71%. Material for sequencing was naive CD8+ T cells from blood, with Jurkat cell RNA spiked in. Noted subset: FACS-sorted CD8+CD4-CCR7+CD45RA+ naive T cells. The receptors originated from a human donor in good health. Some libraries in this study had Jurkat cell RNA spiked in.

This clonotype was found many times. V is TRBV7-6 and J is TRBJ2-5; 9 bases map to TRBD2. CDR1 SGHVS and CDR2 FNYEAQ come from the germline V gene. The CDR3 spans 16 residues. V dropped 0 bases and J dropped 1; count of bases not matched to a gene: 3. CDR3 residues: CASSLAEREAQETQYF. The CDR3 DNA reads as TGTGCCAGCAGCTTAGCGGAGCGGGAGGCCCAAGAGACCCAGTACTTC.

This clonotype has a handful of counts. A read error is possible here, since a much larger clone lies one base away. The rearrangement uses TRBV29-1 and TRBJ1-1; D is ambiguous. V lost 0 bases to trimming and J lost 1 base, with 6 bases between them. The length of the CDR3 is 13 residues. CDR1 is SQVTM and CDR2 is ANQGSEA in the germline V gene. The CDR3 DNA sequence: TGCAGCGTTGAAGAAGCAGCGAACACTGAAGCTTTCTTT. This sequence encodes CSVEEAANTEAFF.

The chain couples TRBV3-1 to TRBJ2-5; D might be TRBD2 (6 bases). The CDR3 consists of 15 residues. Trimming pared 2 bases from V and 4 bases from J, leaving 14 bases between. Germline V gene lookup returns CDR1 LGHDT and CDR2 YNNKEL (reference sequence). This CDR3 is CASSQQGLSSETQYF. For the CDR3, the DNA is TGTGCCAGCAGCCAACAGGGACTCAGTTCAGAGACCCAGTACTTC.

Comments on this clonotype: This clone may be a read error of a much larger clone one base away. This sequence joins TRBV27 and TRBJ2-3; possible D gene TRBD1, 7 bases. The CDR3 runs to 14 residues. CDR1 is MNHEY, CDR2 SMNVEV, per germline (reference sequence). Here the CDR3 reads CASRPQGRTDMQYF. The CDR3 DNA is TGTGCCAGCAGGCCACAGGGGAGGACAGATATGCAGTATTTT.

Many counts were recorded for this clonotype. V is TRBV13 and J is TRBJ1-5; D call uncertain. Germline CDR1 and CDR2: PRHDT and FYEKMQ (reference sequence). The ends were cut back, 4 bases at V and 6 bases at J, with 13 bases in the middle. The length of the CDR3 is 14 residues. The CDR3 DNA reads TGTGCCAGCAGCTGGGGTGGGCCCGGTCAGCCCCAGCATTTT. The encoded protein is CASSWGGPGQPQHF.

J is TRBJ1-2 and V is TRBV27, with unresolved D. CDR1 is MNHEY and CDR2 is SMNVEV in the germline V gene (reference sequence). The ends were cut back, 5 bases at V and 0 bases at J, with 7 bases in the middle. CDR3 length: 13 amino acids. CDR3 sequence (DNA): TGTGCCAGCAGTCCCCCCGCTAACTATGGCTACACCTTC. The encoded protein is CASSPPANYGYTF.

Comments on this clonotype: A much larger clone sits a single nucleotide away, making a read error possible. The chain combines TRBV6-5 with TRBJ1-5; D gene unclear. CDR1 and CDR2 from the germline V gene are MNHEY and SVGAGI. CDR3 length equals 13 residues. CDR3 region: CASSYSSGQPPHF. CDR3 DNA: TGTGCCAGCAGTTACTCCTCGGGTCAGCCCCCGCATTTT.

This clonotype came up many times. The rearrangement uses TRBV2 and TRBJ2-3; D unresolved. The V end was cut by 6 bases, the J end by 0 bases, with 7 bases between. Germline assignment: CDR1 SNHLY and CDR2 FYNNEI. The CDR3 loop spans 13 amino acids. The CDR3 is CASRAPSTDTQYF. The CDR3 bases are TGTGCCAGCAGGGCTCCTAGCACAGATACGCAGTATTTT. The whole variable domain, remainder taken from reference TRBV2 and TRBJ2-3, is EPEVTQTPSHQVTQMGQEVILRCVPISNHLYFYWYRQILGQKVEFLVSFYNNEISEKSEIFDDQFSVERPDGSNFTLKIRSTKLEDSAMYFCASRAPSTDTQYFGPGTRLTVL.

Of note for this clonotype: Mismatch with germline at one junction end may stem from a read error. The CDR3 spells CATGAGPWGNPPQHF. The CDR3, as DNA: TGTGCTACCGGGGCCGGCCCTTGGGGCAATCCGCCCCAGCATTTT. V and J are TRBV6-2 or TRBV6-3 and TRBJ1-5; perhaps TRBD1 as D (5 bases). The CDR3 extends over 15 amino acids. Germline lookup yields CDR1 MNHEY and CDR2 SVGEGT.

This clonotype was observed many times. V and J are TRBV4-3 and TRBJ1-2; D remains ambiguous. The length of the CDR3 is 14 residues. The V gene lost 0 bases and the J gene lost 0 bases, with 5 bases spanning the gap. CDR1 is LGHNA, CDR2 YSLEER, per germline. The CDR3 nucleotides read TGCGCCAGCAGCCAAGATATAGCTAACTATGGCTACACCTTC. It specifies CASSQDIANYGYTF.

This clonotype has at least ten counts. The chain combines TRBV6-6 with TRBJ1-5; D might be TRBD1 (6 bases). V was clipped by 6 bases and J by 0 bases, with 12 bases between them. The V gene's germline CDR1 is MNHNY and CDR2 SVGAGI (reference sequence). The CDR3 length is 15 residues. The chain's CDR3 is CASSFGQYSNQPQHF. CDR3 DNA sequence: TGTGCCAGCAGCTTTGGACAGTATAGCAATCAGCCCCAGCATTTT.